This TCR beta chain was captured in a study of blood T cell repertoires in COVID-19. About the study: There were acute and convalescent COVID-19 samples, and they came from the United States, Italy and Spain.

Per the authors' pipeline: Cell counts per sample came from amplifying reference gene primers. Produced via immunoSEQ multiplex PCR; TCRdb's table is partial and in-frame only. The D gene and trimming were derived from the DNA, and the V and J assignments and clone size from that table. The table lists under 200,000 clones, less than 90% of them singletons. V lost 4 bases to trimming and J lost 8 bases, with 11 bases between them. Per germline, CDR1 LNHDA and CDR2 SQIVND (reference sequence). The CDR3 extends over 12 amino acids. Adults between about 18 and 89 years of age took part from under 25 US areas. Among Cohort 3 donors, those recovered had two negative PCRs, clearance, or symptom resolution. This clone was recorded once.

The receptor was derived from a woman aged 50 to 60 who had recovered from COVID-19. The chain joins TRBV19 to TRBJ1-2, with D possibly being TRBD1 (5 bases). The specimen was PBMCs or T cells enriched from blood (not recorded which). This chain's CDR3 is CASSRTGYGYTF. CDR3 bases: TGTGCCAGTAGTAGAACAGGTTACGGCTACACCTTC.